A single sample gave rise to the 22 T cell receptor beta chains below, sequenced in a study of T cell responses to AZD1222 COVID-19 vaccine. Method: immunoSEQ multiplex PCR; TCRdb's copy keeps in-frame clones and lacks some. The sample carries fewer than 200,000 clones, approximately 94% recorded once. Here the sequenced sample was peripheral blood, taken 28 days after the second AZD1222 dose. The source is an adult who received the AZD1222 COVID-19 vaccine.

Here the CDR3 reads CASSLRGPSGNTIYF. CDR3 coding DNA: TGTGCCAGCAGTTTGAGAGGTCCCTCTGGAAACACCATATATTTT. The J gene is TRBJ1-3, the V gene TRBV28; no clear D. Trimming shortened V by 3 bases and J by 0 bases, and 9 bases separated the two germline ends. The V gene's germline CDR1 is MDHEN and CDR2 SYDVKM. The CDR3 has 15 residues.

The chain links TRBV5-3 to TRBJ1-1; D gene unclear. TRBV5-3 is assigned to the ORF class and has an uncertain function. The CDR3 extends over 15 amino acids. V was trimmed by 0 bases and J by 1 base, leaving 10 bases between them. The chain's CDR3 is CARSLVLSENTEAFF. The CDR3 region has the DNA TGTGCCAGAAGCTTGGTTCTTTCAGAGAACACTGAAGCTTTCTTT.

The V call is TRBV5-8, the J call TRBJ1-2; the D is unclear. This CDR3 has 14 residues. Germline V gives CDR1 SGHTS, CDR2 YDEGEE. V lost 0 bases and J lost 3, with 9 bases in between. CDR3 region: CASSLGLSYYGYTF. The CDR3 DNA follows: TGTGCCAGCAGCTTGGGCCTCAGTTACTATGGCTACACCTTC. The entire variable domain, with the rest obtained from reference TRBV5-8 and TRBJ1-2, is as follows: EAGVTQSPTHLIKTRGQQATLRCSPISGHTSVYWYQQALGLGLQFLLWYDEGEERNRGNFPPRFSGRQFPNYSSELNVNALELEDSALYLCASSLGLSYYGYTFGSGTRLTVV.

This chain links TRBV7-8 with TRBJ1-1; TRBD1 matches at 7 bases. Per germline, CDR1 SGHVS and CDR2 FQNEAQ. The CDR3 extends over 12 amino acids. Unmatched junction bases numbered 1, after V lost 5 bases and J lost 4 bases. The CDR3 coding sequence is TGTGCCAGCAGCCAGGGGGGCACTGAAGCTTTCTTT. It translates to CASSQGGTEAFF.

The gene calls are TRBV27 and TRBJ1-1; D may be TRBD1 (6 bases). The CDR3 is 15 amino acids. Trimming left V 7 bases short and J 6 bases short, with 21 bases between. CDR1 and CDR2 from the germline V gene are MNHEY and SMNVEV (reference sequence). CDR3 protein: CASTGGTGSLAEAFF. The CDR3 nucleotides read TGTGCCAGCACGGGGGGAACAGGGTCTCTTGCTGAAGCTTTCTTT.

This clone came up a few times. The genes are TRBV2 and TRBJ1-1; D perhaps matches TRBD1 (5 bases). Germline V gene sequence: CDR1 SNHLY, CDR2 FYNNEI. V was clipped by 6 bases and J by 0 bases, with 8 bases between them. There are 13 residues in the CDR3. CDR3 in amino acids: CASRGGLNTEAFF. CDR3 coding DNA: TGTGCCAGCAGGGGGGGGTTGAACACTGAAGCTTTCTTT.

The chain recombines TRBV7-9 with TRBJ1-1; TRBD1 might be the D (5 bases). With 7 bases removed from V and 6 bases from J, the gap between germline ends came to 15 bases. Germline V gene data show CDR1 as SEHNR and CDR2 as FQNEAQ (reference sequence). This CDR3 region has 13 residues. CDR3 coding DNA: TGTGCCAGCACCGAGGGGTGGGAGGCTGAAGCTTTCTTT. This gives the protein CASTEGWEAEAFF.

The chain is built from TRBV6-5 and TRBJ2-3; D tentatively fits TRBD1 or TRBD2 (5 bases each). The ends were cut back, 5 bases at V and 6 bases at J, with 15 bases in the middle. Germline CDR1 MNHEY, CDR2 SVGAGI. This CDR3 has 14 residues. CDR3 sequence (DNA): TGTGCCAGCAGTCTCGGGGACCATCCTGATACGCAGTATTTT. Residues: CASSLGDHPDTQYF.

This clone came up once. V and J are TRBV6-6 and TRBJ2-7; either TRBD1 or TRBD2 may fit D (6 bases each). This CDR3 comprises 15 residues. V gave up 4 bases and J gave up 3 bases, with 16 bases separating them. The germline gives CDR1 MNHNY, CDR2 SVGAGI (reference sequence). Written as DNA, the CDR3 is TGTGCCAGCAGTTGGGGGGACACGGAGAACTACGAGCAGTACTTC. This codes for CASSWGDTENYEQYF.

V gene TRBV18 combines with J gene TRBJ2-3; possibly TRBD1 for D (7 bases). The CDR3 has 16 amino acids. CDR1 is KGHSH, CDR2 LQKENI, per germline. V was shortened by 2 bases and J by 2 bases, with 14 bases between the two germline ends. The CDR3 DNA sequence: TGTGCCAGCTCACCAGCAGGGGGGAGGATCACAGATACGCAGTATTTT. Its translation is CASSPAGGRITDTQYF.

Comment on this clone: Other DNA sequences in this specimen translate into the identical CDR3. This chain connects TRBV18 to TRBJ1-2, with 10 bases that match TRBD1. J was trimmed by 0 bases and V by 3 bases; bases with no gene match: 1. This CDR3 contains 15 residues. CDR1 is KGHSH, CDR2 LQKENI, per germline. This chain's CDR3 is CASSPGTGANYGYTF. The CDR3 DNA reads TGTGCCAGCTCACCCGGGACAGGGGCTAACTATGGCTACACCTTC.

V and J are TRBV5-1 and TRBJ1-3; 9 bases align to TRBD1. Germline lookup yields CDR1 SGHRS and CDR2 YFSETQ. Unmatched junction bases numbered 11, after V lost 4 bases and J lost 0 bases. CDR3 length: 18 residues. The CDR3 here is CASSAGTGPPHSGNTIYF. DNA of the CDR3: TGCGCCAGCAGCGCAGGGACAGGGCCCCCTCACTCTGGAAACACCATATATTTT.

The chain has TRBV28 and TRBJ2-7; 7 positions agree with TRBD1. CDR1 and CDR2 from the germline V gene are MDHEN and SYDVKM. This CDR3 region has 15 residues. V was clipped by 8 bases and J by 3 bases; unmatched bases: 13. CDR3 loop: CASQPAGQGDYEQYF. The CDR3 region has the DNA TGTGCCAGCCAACCCGCAGGGCAGGGGGACTACGAGCAGTACTTC. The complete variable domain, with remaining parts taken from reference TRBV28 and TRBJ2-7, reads DVKVTQSSRYLVKRTGEKVFLECVQDMDHENMFWYRQDPGLGLRLIYFSYDVKMKEKGDIPEGYSVSREKKERFSLILESASTNQTSMYLCASQPAGQGDYEQYFGPGTRLTVT.

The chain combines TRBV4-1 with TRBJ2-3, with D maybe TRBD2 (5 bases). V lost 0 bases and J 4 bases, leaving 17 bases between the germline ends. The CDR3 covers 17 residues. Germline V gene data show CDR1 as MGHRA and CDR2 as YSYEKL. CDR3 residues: CASSQEGTGSGADTQYF. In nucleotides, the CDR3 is TGCGCCAGCAGCCAAGAAGGAACGGGGAGTGGCGCAGATACGCAGTATTTT.

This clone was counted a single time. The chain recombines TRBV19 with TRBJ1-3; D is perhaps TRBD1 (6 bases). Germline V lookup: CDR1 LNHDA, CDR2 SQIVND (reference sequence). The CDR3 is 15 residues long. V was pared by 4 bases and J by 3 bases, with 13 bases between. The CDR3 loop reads CASSRNRDGGNTIYF. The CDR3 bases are TGTGCCAGTAGTAGGAACAGGGATGGTGGAAACACCATATATTTT.

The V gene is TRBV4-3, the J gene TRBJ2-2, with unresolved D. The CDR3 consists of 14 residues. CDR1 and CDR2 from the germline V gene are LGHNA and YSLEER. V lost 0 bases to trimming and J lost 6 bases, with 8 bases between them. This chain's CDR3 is CASSQDFVPGELFF. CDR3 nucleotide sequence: TGCGCCAGCAGCCAAGATTTCGTCCCCGGGGAGCTGTTTTTT.

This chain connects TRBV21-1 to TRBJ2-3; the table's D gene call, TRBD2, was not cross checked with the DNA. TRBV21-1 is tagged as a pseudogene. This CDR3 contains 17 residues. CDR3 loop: CASSNFFASGPTDTQYF. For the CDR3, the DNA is TGTGCCAGCAGCAACTTCTTCGCTAGCGGGCCCACAGATACGCAGTATTTT.

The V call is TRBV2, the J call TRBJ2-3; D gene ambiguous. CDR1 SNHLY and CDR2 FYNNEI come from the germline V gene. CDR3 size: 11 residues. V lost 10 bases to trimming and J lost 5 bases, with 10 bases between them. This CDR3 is CATSTEDTQYF. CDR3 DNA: TGTGCCACCTCGACCGAAGATACGCAGTATTTT.

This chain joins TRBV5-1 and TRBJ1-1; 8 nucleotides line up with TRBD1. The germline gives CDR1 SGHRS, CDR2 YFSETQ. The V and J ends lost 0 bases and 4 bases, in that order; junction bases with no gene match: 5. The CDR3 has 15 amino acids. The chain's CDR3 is CASSLGQGAATEAFF. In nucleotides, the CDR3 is TGCGCCAGCAGCTTGGGGCAGGGGGCTGCCACTGAAGCTTTCTTT.

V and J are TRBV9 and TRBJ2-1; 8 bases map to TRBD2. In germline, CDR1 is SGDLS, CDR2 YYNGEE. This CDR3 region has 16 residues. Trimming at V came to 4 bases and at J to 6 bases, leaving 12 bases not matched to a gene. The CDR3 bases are TGTGCCAGCAGCCCTCCGGAAGCGGGGGAGACCAATGAGCAGTTCTTC. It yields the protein CASSPPEAGETNEQFF.

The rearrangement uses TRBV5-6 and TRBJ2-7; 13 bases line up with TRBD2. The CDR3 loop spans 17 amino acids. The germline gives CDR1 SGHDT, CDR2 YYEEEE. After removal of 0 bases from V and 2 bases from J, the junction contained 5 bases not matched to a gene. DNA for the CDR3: TGTGCCAGCAGCTTGGCCGGGACTAGCGGGGCAACCTACGAGCAGTACTTC. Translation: CASSLAGTSGATYEQYF.

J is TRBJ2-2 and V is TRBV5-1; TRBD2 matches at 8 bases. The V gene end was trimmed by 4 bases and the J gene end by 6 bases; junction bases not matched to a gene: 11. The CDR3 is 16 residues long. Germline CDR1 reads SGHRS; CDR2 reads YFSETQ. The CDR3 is CASSGRTSRLAGELFF. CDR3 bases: TGCGCCAGCAGCGGGCGGACTAGCCGTTTAGCCGGGGAGCTGTTTTTT.